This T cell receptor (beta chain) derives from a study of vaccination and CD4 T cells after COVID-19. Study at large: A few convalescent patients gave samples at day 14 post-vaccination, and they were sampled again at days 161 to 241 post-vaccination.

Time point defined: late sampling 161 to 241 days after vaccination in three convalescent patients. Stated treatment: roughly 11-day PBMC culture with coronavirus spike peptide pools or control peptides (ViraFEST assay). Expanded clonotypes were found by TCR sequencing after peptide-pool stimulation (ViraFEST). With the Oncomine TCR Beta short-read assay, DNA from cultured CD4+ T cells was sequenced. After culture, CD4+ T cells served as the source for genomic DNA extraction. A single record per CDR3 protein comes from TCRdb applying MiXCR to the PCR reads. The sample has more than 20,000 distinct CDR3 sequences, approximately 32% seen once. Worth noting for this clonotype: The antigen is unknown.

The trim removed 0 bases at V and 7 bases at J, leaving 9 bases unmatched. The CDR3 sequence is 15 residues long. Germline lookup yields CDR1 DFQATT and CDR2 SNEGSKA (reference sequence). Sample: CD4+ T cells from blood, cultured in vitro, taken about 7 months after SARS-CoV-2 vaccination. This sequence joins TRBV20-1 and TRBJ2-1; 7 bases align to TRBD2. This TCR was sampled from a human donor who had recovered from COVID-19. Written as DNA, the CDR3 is TGCAGTGCTAGAGATCCGGGCGGGAGTGGGAATGAGCAGTTCTTC. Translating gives CSARDPGGSGNEQFF.